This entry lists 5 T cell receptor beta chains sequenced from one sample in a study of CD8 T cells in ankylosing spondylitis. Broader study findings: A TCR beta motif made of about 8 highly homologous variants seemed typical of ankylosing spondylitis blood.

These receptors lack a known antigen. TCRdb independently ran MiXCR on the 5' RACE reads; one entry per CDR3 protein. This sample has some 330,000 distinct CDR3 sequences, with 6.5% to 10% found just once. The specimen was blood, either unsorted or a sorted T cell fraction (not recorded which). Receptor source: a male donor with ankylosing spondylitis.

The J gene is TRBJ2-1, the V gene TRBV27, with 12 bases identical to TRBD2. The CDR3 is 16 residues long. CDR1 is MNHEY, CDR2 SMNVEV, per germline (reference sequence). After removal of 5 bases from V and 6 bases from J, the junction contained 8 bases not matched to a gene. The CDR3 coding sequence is TGTGCCAGCAGTGGGTCTAGCGGGAGGGCCTTCAATGAGCAGTTCTTC. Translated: CASSGSSGRAFNEQFF.

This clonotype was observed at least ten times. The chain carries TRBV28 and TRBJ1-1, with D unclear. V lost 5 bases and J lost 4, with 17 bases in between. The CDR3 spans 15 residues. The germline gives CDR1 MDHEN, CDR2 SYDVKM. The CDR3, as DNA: TGTGCCAGCAGTCCCTCGTCGGAGGTGAGCACTGAAGCTTTCTTT. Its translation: CASSPSSEVSTEAFF. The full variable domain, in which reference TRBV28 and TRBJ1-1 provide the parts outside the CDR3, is DVKVTQSSRYLVKRTGEKVFLECVQDMDHENMFWYRQDPGLGLRLIYFSYDVKMKEKGDIPEGYSVSREKKERFSLILESASTNQTSMYLCASSPSSEVSTEAFFGQGTRLTVV.

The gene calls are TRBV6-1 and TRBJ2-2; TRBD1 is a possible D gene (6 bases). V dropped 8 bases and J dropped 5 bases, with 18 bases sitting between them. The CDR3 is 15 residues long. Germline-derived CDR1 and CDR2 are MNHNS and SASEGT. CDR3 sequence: CASLPQGSTTGELFF. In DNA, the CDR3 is TGTGCCAGCCTTCCGCAGGGGAGTACAACCGGGGAGCTGTTTTTT.

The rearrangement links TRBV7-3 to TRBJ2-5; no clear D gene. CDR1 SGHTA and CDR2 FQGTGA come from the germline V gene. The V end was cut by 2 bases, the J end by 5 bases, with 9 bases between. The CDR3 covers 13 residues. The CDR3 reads CASSLGQAETQYF. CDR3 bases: TGTGCCAGCAGCTTAGGTCAGGCCGAGACCCAGTACTTC.

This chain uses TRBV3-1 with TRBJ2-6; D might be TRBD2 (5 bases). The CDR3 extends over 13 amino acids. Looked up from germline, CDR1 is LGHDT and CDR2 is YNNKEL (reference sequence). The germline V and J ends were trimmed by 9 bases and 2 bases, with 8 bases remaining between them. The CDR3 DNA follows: TGTGCCAGTTCCGGGGCTGGGGCCAACGTCCTGACTTTC. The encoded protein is CASSGAGANVLTF.